The next 12 T cell receptor beta chains were all read from a single sample in a study of T cells in localized non-small cell lung cancer. The repertoire was sequenced with immunoSEQ multiplex PCR; TCRdb's copy has only in-frame clones and lacks some. The data show 52,000 or so clones, with roughly 84% seen just once and roughly 15% held by the top ten. The specimen comprised peripheral blood mononuclear cells, sampled before any cancer treatment. The receptors were gathered from a man between 40 and 75 years old with stage III lung adenocarcinoma.

This chain joins TRBV6-5 and TRBJ1-4; TRBD1 matches at 9 bases. V was clipped by 6 bases and J by 1 base; unmatched bases: 3. The length of the CDR3 is 15 residues. Germline loops: CDR1 MNHEY, CDR2 SVGAGI. CDR3 in DNA: TGTGCCAGCAGGAGACAGGGGGAAACTAATGAAAAACTGTTTTTT. It encodes CASRRQGETNEKLFF.

The chain recombines TRBV7-3 with TRBJ2-2; the D gene is possibly TRBD2 (6 bases). The germline gives CDR1 SGHTA, CDR2 FQGTGA. The V end was cut by 5 bases, the J end by 5 bases, with 18 bases between. The length of the CDR3 is 16 residues. Here the CDR3 reads CASSPQEGPGTGELFF. CDR3 sequence (DNA): TGTGCCAGCAGCCCCCAGGAGGGCCCGGGGACCGGGGAGCTGTTTTTT.

This sequence joins TRBV29-1 and TRBJ1-1; possible D gene TRBD1, 5 bases. V gave up 7 bases and J gave up 6 bases, with 18 bases separating them. There are 13 residues in the CDR3. Per germline, CDR1 SQVTM and CDR2 ANQGSEA. CDR3 in amino acids: CSGGTPGSAEAFF. CDR3 nucleotide sequence: TGCAGCGGGGGGACTCCTGGTTCGGCTGAAGCTTTCTTT.

This sequence joins TRBV5-1 and TRBJ2-7; unclear D gene. The CDR3 is 14 residues long. The V end was cut by 4 bases, the J end by 0 bases, with 11 bases between. Germline CDR1 and CDR2: SGHRS and YFSETQ. CDR3: CASSIQTSSYEQYF. CDR3 DNA sequence: TGCGCCAGCAGCATCCAGACAAGCTCCTACGAGCAGTACTTC.

This clone occurred once. The chain couples TRBV6-5 to TRBJ2-7; 9 nucleotides agree with TRBD1. Germline assignment: CDR1 MNHEY and CDR2 SVGAGI. The CDR3 is 15 amino acids. Germline trimming cut 8 bases from V and 2 bases from J; bases unmatched to any gene: 10. CDR3 bases: TGTGCCAGCGGTCTCGGGACAGGGTCTACCTACGAGCAGTACTTC. Translated, it gives CASGLGTGSTYEQYF.

The CDR3 DNA follows: TGTGCCAGTAGTGCCGCGGACAGGGGGCGCGACGAGCAGTACTTC. This codes for CASSAADRGRDEQYF. The gene calls are TRBV19 and TRBJ2-7; 11 positions agree with TRBD1. Germline values: CDR1 LNHDA, CDR2 SQIVND (reference sequence). V lost 5 bases to trimming and J lost 5 bases; unmatched junction nucleotides: 8. The CDR3 loop spans 15 amino acids.

V and J are TRBV5-1 and TRBJ2-5; tentative D call: TRBD2 (6 bases). V was trimmed by 0 bases and J by 5 bases, leaving 14 bases between them. The CDR3 contains 15 residues. The germline V gene encodes CDR1 SGHRS and CDR2 YFSETQ. The CDR3 sequence is CASSLGRGTLETQYF. The CDR3 nucleotides read TGCGCCAGCAGCTTGGGTCGGGGGACGCTGGAGACCCAGTACTTC.

V is TRBV9 and J is TRBJ1-1; 9 nucleotides align to TRBD1. This CDR3 is 17 amino acids long. Germline trimming cut 3 bases from V and 0 bases from J; bases unmatched to any gene: 9. CDR1 is SGDLS, CDR2 YYNGEE, per germline. CDR3: CASSAEEQGAMNTEAFF. CDR3 DNA sequence: TGTGCCAGCAGCGCAGAAGAACAGGGGGCGATGAACACTGAAGCTTTCTTT. Full variable domain (remainder filled in from reference TRBV9 and TRBJ1-1): DSGVTQTPKHLITATGQRVTLRCSPRSGDLSVYWYQQSLDQGLQFLIQYYNGEERAKGNILERFSAQQFPDLHSELNLSSLELGDSALYFCASSAEEQGAMNTEAFFGQGTRLTVV.

On this clone itself: A junction end diverges from the germline sequence, so it may reflect a read error. V usage is TRBV10-3 and J usage is TRBJ2-3; TRBD2 agrees at 8 bases. The germline CDR1 and CDR2 sequences are ENHRY and SYGVKD. CDR3 length equals 14 residues. The CDR3 sequence is CAIRDGGGQDTQYF. The CDR3 DNA reads TGTGCCATCCGTGACGGGGGGGGGCAGGATACGCAGTATTTT.

The V call is TRBV29-1, the J call TRBJ1-1; 7 bases match TRBD1. This CDR3 region has 16 residues. CDR1 SQVTM and CDR2 ANQGSEA come from the germline V gene. The ends lost 4 bases at V and 0 bases at J; junction bases unmatched: 11. The CDR3 nucleotides read TGCAGCGTTGGCGGTCAGGGGGGCCAAATGAACACTGAAGCTTTCTTT. This sequence encodes CSVGGQGGQMNTEAFF. The variable domain in full, completed from reference TRBV29-1 and TRBJ1-1, reads SAVISQKPSRDICQRGTSLTIQCQVDSQVTMMFWYRQQPGQSLTLIATANQGSEATYESGFVIDKFPISRPNLTFSTLTVSNMSPEDSSIYLCSVGGQGGQMNTEAFFGQGTRLTVV.

This rearrangement joins TRBV19 to TRBJ1-5, with D maybe TRBD1 (5 bases). The germline V and J ends were trimmed by 5 bases and 7 bases, with 15 bases remaining between them. Germline CDR1 LNHDA, CDR2 SQIVND (reference sequence). The CDR3 totals 14 residues. The CDR3 DNA sequence: TGTGCCAGTAGTTTTTTGGGGGACGTGCAGCCCCAGCATTTT. Encoded protein: CASSFLGDVQPQHF.

This chain connects TRBV14 to TRBJ2-3; a weak D match, TRBD1 (5 bases). The CDR3 runs to 18 residues. The V gene's germline CDR1 is SGHDN and CDR2 FVKESK. Deletions cut 0 bases from V and 0 bases from J, with 16 bases between. CDR3 nucleotides: TGTGCCAGCAGCCAAGAGGTGGACACCTGGTTAAGCACAGATACGCAGTATTTT. Protein: CASSQEVDTWLSTDTQYF.